This TCR beta chain came from a study of shared clonotypes between healthy human individuals. Method: immunoSEQ multiplex PCR; TCRdb's copy keeps in-frame clones and lacks some. The table records approximately 2.5 million clones, approximately 93% of them present only once. V lost 5 bases to trimming and J lost 6 bases, with 18 bases between them. The germline V gene has CDR1 SGHNT and CDR2 YYREEE (reference sequence). The CDR3 consists of 15 residues. Sequenced input: naive CD4+ T cells from PBMCs. Subset denoted: CD45RA+ positively selected. The TCR sequence derives from a man aged 18 to 35 in good health. Some clones in this sample may be carry-over from other donors' samples. The chain combines TRBV5-4 with TRBJ2-1, with TRBD2 as a possible D gene (7 bases). The CDR3 is CASSYPGGPGNEQFF. CDR3 coding DNA: TGTGCCAGCAGTTACCCGGGGGGCCCCGGCAATGAGCAGTTCTTC. The variable domain in full, with the rest retrieved from reference TRBV5-4 and TRBJ2-1, is ETGVTQSPTHLIKTRGQQVTLRCSSQSGHNTVSWYQQALGQGPQFIFQYYREEENGRGNFPPRFSGLQFPNYSSELNVNALELDDSALYLCASSYPGGPGNEQFFGPGTRLTVL.